Listed below are T cell receptor beta chains from one sample, sequenced in a study of CD8+ T cells in alopecia areata. TCRdb's copy holds only in-frame clones and misses some; the assay was immunoSEQ multiplex PCR. The sample records over 90,000 clones, 70% to 90% being singletons. The sequencing here drew on CD8+ T cells sorted from blood, taken at week 34, from a patient treated with tofacitinib. These receptors were taken from a human donor with alopecia areata. The CDR3 runs from the conserved cysteine through the conserved F or W. The D gene is left open where the match is weak. Size is omitted from some rows. Given values are once, few, many or a class for expanded clones.

>TRBD1|TRBV29-1|TRBJ2-7|NA
CSVESDRGSDEQYF
TGCAGCGTTGAAAGTGACAGGGGATCGGACGAGCAGTACTTC
>NA|TRBV7-9|TRBJ2-7|NA
CASSPAGQVYEQYF
TGTGCCAGCAGCCCTGCGGGACAAGTCTACGAGCAGTACTTC
>NA|TRBV7-8|TRBJ1-1|once
CASTYSPFRANTEAFF
TGTGCCAGCACCTACAGTCCGTTCAGGGCGAACACTGAAGCTTTCTTT
>NA|TRBV27|TRBJ2-7|NA
CASSLSPGPSWEQYF
TGTGCCAGCAGCCTTAGTCCGGGCCCTTCTTGGGAGCAGTACTTC
>TRBD1|TRBV14|TRBJ1-1|NA
CASSLTGVEAFF
TGTGCCAGCAGCCTCACAGGGGTTGAAGCTTTCTTT
>NA|TRBV6-1|TRBJ2-3|NA
CASSKVTNRDLRTDTQYF
TGTGCCAGCAGTAAAGTCACCAACAGGGACCTACGCACAGATACGCAGTATTTT
>NA|TRBV29-1|TRBJ2-1|once
CSVDPNGHSSYNEQFF
TGCAGCGTTGACCCTAATGGCCACAGCTCCTACAATGAGCAGTTCTTC
>NA|TRBV4-1|TRBJ2-3|once
CASSQVGSKDTQYF
TGCGCCAGCAGCCAAGTTGGTAGCAAGGATACGCAGTATTTT
>TRBD2|TRBV6-1|TRBJ2-1|NA
CASSGGASYNEQFF
TGTGCCAGCAGCGGGGGGGCGTCCTACAATGAGCAGTTCTTC
>TRBD2|TRBV15|TRBJ2-1|NA
CATSSPSGRHYEQFF
TGTGCCACCAGCAGCCCTAGCGGCCGTCATTATGAGCAGTTCTTC
>TRBD1|TRBV19|TRBJ2-7|NA
CASSFGDRAYEQYF
TGTGCCAGTAGTTTTGGGGACAGAGCCTACGAGCAGTACTTC
>NA|TRBV29-1|TRBJ2-1|NA
CSAEGIAAEQFF
TGCAGCGCTGAGGGAATCGCCGCTGAGCAGTTCTTC
>TRBD2|TRBV7-9|TRBJ2-1|NA
CASSPRGGRSSYNEQFF
TGTGCCAGCAGCCCCCGGGGAGGGAGGTCGTCCTACAATGAGCAGTTCTTC
>NA|TRBV5-1|TRBJ2-5|NA
CASRVGGQETQYF
TGCGCCAGCAGGGTGGGGGGACAAGAGACCCAGTACTTC
>NA|TRBV19|TRBJ2-3|NA
CASSILATDTQYF
TGTGCCAGTAGTATTCTAGCGACAGATACGCAGTATTTT
>NA|TRBV4-1|TRBJ2-7|once
CASSQDRGYEQYF
TGCGCCAGCAGCCAAGATCGGGGTTACGAGCAGTACTTC
>NA|TRBV6-1|TRBJ2-7|NA
CASSERGPYEQYF
TGTGCCAGCAGTGAACGAGGTCCCTACGAGCAGTACTTC
>NA|TRBV19|TRBJ1-2|few
CASSSQGRYGYTF
TGTGCCAGTAGTTCACAGGGTCGGTATGGCTACACCTTC
>TRBD1|TRBV29-1|TRBJ2-7|NA
CSVGGWQGAYEQYF
TGCAGCGTTGGAGGTTGGCAGGGGGCCTACGAGCAGTACTTC
>NA|TRBV2|TRBJ2-1|NA
CASSENQKGSEQFF
TGTGCCAGCAGTGAGAACCAAAAGGGGAGTGAGCAGTTCTTC
>NA|TRBV5-1|TRBJ2-7|NA
CASSWVENYEQYF
TGCGCCAGCAGCTGGGTGGAGAACTACGAGCAGTACTTC
>NA|TRBV10-2|TRBJ2-7|NA
CASGRPAGSSYEQYF
TGCGCCAGCGGAAGACCGGCGGGGAGCTCCTACGAGCAGTACTTC
>NA|TRBV9|TRBJ2-6|NA
CASSGLSGANVLTF
TGTGCCAGCAGCGGACTCTCTGGGGCCAACGTCCTGACTTTC
>TRBD1|TRBV7-9|TRBJ2-1|NA
CASSPPAGTGNNEQFF
TGTGCCAGCAGTCCCCCCGCCGGGACAGGGAACAATGAGCAGTTCTTC
>NA|TRBV9|TRBJ2-5|NA
CASSVEGGLLQETQYF
TGTGCCAGCAGCGTAGAGGGCGGGCTCCTCCAAGAGACCCAGTACTTC
>NA|TRBV5-5|TRBJ2-1|NA
CASSLAGLSSYNEQFF
TGTGCCAGCAGCTTGGCCGGGTTAAGCTCCTACAATGAGCAGTTCTTC
>NA|TRBV7-9|TRBJ1-2|NA
CASSSMGAMIGDYGYTF
TGTGCCAGCAGCTCCATGGGGGCGATGATAGGGGACTATGGCTACACCTTC
>TRBD2|TRBV9|TRBJ2-7|NA
CASSVGTSEYYEQYF
TGTGCCAGCAGCGTAGGGACTAGCGAATACTACGAGCAGTACTTC
>NA|TRBV9|TRBJ2-5|NA
CASSVVGGRETQYF
TGTGCCAGCAGCGTAGTCGGAGGCCGGGAGACCCAGTACTTC
>TRBD1|TRBV5-1|TRBJ2-7|NA
CASSTRGQNEQYF
TGCGCCAGCAGCACCAGGGGGCAGAACGAGCAGTACTTC
>NA|TRBV13|TRBJ2-3|NA
CASSATPRQYF
TGTGCCAGCAGCGCGACACCCAGGCAGTATTTT
>NA|TRBV7-2|TRBJ2-7|NA
CASSFPGRSLSEQYF
TGTGCCAGCAGCTTCCCGGGACGTTCGTTGAGCGAGCAGTACTTC
>TRBD1|TRBV30|TRBJ1-1|NA
CAWSSTGGTEAFF
TGTGCCTGGAGTTCGACAGGGGGCACTGAAGCTTTCTTT
>NA|TRBV7-9|TRBJ2-7|NA
CASSFGGGREQYF
TGTGCCAGCAGCTTTGGAGGGGGCCGGGAGCAGTACTTC
>NA|TRBV27|TRBJ2-1|NA
CASSLVRGSYNEQFF
TGTGCCAGCAGTTTAGTTCGGGGATCCTACAATGAGCAGTTCTTC
>NA|TRBV7-2|TRBJ2-4|NA
CASSLTVAKNIQYF
TGTGCCAGCAGCTTAACAGTAGCCAAAAACATTCAGTACTTC
>TRBD1|TRBV6-1|TRBJ1-5|NA
CASSADHRGLNQPQHF
TGTGCCAGCAGTGCGGACCACAGGGGGCTGAATCAGCCCCAGCATTTT
>TRBD2|TRBV15|TRBJ2-1|NA
CATRGGRAGNEQFF
TGTGCCACCAGGGGCGGCCGAGCGGGGAATGAGCAGTTCTTC
>NA|TRBV6-5|TRBJ1-2|NA
CASSYSKVNYGYTF
TGTGCCAGCAGTTACTCGAAAGTTAACTATGGCTACACCTTC
>NA|TRBV9|TRBJ2-7|NA
CASSPRASFYEQYF
TGTGCCAGCAGCCCCCGGGCTAGCTTCTACGAGCAGTACTTC
>TRBD2|TRBV5-1|TRBJ2-7|few
CASSLAASGYLSYEQYF
TGCGCCAGCAGCTTGGCTGCTAGCGGATATTTATCCTACGAGCAGTACTTC
>NA|TRBV4-2|TRBJ2-7|large
CASSQDPGPYEQYF
TGTGCCAGCAGCCAAGATCCCGGCCCCTACGAGCAGTACTTC